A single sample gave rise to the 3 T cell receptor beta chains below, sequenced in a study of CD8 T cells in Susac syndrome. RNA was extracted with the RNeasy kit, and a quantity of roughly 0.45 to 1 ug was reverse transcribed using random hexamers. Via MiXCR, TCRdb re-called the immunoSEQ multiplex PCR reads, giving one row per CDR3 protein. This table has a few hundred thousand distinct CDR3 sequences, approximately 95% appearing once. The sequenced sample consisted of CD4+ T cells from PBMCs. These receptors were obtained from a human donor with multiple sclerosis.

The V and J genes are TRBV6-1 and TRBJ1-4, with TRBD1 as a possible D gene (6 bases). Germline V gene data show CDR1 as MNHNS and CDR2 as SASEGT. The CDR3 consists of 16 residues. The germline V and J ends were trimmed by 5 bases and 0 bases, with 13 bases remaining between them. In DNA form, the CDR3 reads TGTGCCAGCAGTCGGGGGCGGGTAGCAACTAATGAAAAACTGTTTTTT. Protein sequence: CASSRGRVATNEKLFF.

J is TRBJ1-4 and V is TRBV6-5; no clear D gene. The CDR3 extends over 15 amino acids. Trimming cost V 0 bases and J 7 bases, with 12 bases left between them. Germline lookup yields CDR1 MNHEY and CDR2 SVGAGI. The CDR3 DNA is TGTGCCAGCAGTTACTCAGGGCAGAAGGCTGAAAAACTGTTTTTT. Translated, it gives CASSYSGQKAEKLFF.

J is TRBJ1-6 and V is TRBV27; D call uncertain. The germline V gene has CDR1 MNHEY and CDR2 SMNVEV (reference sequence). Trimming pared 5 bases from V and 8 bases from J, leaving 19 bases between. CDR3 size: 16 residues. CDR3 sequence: CASSPRVGRVDSPLHF. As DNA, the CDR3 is TGTGCCAGCAGTCCCCGGGTAGGGAGGGTGGATTCACCCCTCCACTTT.